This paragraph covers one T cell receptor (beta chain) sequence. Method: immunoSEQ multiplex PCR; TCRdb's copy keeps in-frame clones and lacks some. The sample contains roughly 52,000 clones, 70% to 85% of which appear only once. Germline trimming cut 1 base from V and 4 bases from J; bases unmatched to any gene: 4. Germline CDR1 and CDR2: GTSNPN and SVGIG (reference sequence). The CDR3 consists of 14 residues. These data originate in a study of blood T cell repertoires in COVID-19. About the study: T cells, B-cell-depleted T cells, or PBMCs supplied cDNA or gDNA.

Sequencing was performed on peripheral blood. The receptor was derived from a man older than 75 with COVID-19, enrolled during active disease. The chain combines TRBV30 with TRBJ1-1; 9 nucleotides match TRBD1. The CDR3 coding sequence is TGTGCCTGGAGTGCCGACAGGGGGACCACTGAAGCTTTCTTT. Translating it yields CAWSADRGTTEAFF. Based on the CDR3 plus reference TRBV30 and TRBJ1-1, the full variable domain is SQTIHQWPATLVQPVGSPLSLECTVEGTSNPNLYWYRQAAGRGLQLLFYSVGIGQISSEVPQNLSASRPQDRQFILSSKKLLLSDSGFYLCAWSADRGTTEAFFGQGTRLTVV.